This T cell receptor beta chain is drawn from a study of blood T cell repertoires in COVID-19. Looking at the study overall: T cells, B-cell-depleted T cells, or PBMCs provided the cDNA or gDNA that served as material.

TCRdb keeps only in-frame clones here, not all; method: immunoSEQ multiplex PCR. The data contain just over 250,000 clones, about 88% of them singletons. The V gene's germline CDR1 is GTSNPN and CDR2 SVGIG (reference sequence). V shed 1 base and J shed 6 bases, with 6 bases lying between them. This CDR3 region has 11 residues. The rearrangement uses TRBV30 and TRBJ1-1, with D hard to call. The sequencing sample was made of PBMCs or T cells enriched from blood (not recorded which). The clonotype originates from a man younger than 40 with acute COVID-19. Written as DNA, the CDR3 is TGTGCCTGGAGTGCCCGTGCTGAAGCTTTCTTT. It yields the protein CAWSARAEAFF. Drawing the rest from reference TRBV30 and TRBJ1-1, the complete variable domain is SQTIHQWPATLVQPVGSPLSLECTVEGTSNPNLYWYRQAAGRGLQLLFYSVGIGQISSEVPQNLSASRPQDRQFILSSKKLLLSDSGFYLCAWSARAEAFFGQGTRLTVV.